A selection of T cell receptor beta chains follows, all from one sample in a study of CD8+CD57+ T cells in acquired aplastic anemia. MiXCR, run by TCRdb on the reads, gives a single entry per CDR3 protein. The repertoire includes hundreds of thousands of distinct CDR3 sequences, roughly 64% of them detected once, and approximately 4% sits in the top ten. Sequences were obtained from sorted CD4+, CD8+, or CD8+CD57+ T cells (not recorded which) from PBMCs. Every receptor here comes from a human donor in good health, serving as a control. Each CDR3 is given with its conserved first and last residue. The D gene is left open where the match is weak. Expanded clones get a size class; other rows say once, few or many, or leave the size out.

>TRBD1|many|TRBJ1-2|TRBV20-1
CSARTGGVGYGYTF
TGCAGTGCCCGGACAGGGGGCGTAGGCTATGGCTACACCTTC
>-|-|TRBJ1-5|TRBV15
CATSRQGGNQPQHF
TGTGCCACCAGCAGACAGGGAGGCAATCAGCCCCAGCATTTT
>-|many|TRBJ1-2|TRBV20-1
CSARDQGNYGYTF
TGCAGTGCCCGGGACCAAGGGAACTATGGCTACACCTTC
>TRBD2|-|TRBJ2-7|TRBV9
CASSLDGGALQYF
TGTGCCAGCAGCCTGGACGGGGGGGCCCTACAGTACTTC
>-|-|TRBJ1-1|TRBV9
CATSVDSGYEAFF
TGTGCTACCAGCGTAGATTCGGGTTATGAAGCTTTCTTT
>TRBD1|-|TRBJ1-1|TRBV12-3/TRBV12-4
CASSLDRARGNTEAFF
TGCGCCAGCAGTTTGGACAGGGCTAGGGGTAATACTGAAGCTTTCTTT
>-|many|TRBJ1-5|TRBV6-1
CASRAGGDQPQHF
TGTGCCAGCAGGGCTGGGGGTGATCAGCCCCAGCATTTT
>-|-|TRBJ1-2|TRBV11-2
CASSLGDGEGYGYTF
TGTGCCAGCAGCTTAGGGGACGGGGAAGGCTATGGCTACACCTTC
>-|-|TRBJ1-1|TRBV7-3
CASSLFRIMNPEAFF
TGTGCCAGCAGCTTGTTTAGGATAATGAACCCTGAAGCCTTCTTT
>-|many|TRBJ1-3|TRBV12-5
CASGLVLGPLGNTIYF
TGTGCTAGTGGTTTGGTACTTGGGCCCCTCGGAAACACCATATATTTT
>-|-|TRBJ1-1|TRBV7-2
CASSLVRGTEAFF
TGTGCCAGCAGCTTAGTAAGGGGGACTGAAGCTTTCTTT
>TRBD2|few|TRBJ2-5|TRBV24-1
CATSDPTAGGQETQYF
TGTGCCACCAGTGATCCCACAGCGGGAGGACAAGAGACCCAGTACTTC
>-|-|TRBJ2-2|TRBV10-3
CAISRGTGELFF
TGTGCCATCAGTCGGGGGACCGGGGAGCTGTTCTTT
>TRBD1|-|TRBJ1-3|TRBV2
CASVGTGVRGNTIYF
TGTGCCAGCGTCGGGACAGGGGTGAGGGGAAACACCATATATTTT
>-|-|TRBJ1-5|TRBV7-2
CASSLSVRNYEQYQHF
TGTGCCAGCAGCTTAAGTGTCAGGAACTACGAGCAGTACCAGCATTTT
>-|many|TRBJ1-5|TRBV7-2
CASSLHREAGQPQHF
TGTGCCAGCAGCTTACACAGGGAGGCGGGTCAGCCCCAGCATTTT
>-|-|TRBJ2-3|TRBV7-2
CASSFMGPPGLRADTQYF
TGTGCCAGCAGCTTCATGGGGCCGCCCGGGCTCCGCGCAGATACGCAGTATTTT
>-|-|TRBJ2-7|TRBV5-6
CASSPFEGLEQYF
TGTGCCAGCAGCCCCTTCGAAGGCCTGGAGCAGTACTTC
>TRBD1|-|TRBJ1-1|TRBV19
CASTDRGTEAFF
TGTGCCAGTACCGACAGGGGAACTGAAGCTTTCTTT
>-|-|TRBJ2-2|TRBV19
CASSIGNTGELFF
TGTGCCAGTAGTATAGGGAACACCGGGGAGCTGTTTTTT
>-|many|TRBJ1-5|TRBV30
CAWSVAGKQPQHF
TGTGCCTGGAGTGTGGCAGGGAAACAGCCCCAGCATTTT
>-|-|TRBJ2-1|TRBV5-1
CASSVGEGYYEQFF
TGTGCCAGCAGCGTGGGAGAGGGGTACTATGAGCAGTTCTTC
>-|-|TRBJ2-5|TRBV20-1
CSARPVPKYF
TGCAGTGCTAGACCAGTGCCCAAGTACTTC
>TRBD2|-|TRBJ2-5|TRBV2
CASSGNSGGQETQYF
TGTGCCAGCAGCGGGAATAGCGGGGGACAAGAGACGCAGTACTTC
>-|-|TRBJ2-7|TRBV20-1
CSAYGEASYEQYF
TGCAGTGCTTACGGAGAGGCCTCCTACGAGCAGTACTTC
>-|-|TRBJ2-1|TRBV2
CASSADMDSPQHF
TGTGCCAGCAGTGCCGATATGGATTCACCGCAGCACTTT
>-|many|TRBJ1-5|TRBV6-5
CASRRGDVNQPQHF
TGTGCCAGCAGGAGGGGAGACGTTAATCAGCCCCAGCATTTT